This record looks at one T cell receptor beta chain sequence and its context. Germline V lookup: CDR1 SEHNR, CDR2 FQNEAQ (reference sequence). There are 15 residues in the CDR3. The J segment lost 7 bases and the V segment lost 5 bases, leaving 8 bases of the junction unmatched. The sample originates from a study of blood T cell repertoires in COVID-19. About the study: The cDNA or gDNA used as material had been derived from T cells, B-cell-depleted T cells, or PBMCs.

Repertoires were generated with immunoSEQ multiplex PCR, while TCRdb's copy carries only in-frame clones and drops some. The table has fewer than 200,000 clones, 65% to 85% seen once. Enrolled through a virtual design, the participants were between roughly 18 and 95 years of age and came from under 30 US areas. The rearrangement joins TRBV7-9 to TRBJ1-6; 7 nucleotides align to TRBD1. The sequence was obtained from a middle-aged woman with acute COVID-19. The sample consisted of PBMCs or T cells enriched from blood (not recorded which). CDR3 in amino acids: CASSGPGQFNSPLHF. In nucleotides, the CDR3 is TGTGCCAGCAGCGGTCCGGGACAGTTCAATTCACCCCTCCACTTT.